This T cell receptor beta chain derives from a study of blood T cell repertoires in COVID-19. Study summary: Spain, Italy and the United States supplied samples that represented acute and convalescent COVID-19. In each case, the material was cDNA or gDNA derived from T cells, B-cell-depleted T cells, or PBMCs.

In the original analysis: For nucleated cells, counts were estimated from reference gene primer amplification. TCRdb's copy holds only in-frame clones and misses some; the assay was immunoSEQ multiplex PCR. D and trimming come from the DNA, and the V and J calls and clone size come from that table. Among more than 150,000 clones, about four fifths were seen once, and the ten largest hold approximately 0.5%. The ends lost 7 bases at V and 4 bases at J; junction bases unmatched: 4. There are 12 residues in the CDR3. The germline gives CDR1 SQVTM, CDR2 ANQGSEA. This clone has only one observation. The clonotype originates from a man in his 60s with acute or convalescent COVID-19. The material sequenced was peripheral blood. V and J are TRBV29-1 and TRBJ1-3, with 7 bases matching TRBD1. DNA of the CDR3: TGCAGCGCGACAGGGACGGGAAACACCATATATTTT. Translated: CSATGTGNTIYF. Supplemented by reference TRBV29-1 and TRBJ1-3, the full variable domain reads SAVISQKPSRDICQRGTSLTIQCQVDSQVTMMFWYRQQPGQSLTLIATANQGSEATYESGFVIDKFPISRPNLTFSTLTVSNMSPEDSSIYLCSATGTGNTIYFGEGSWLTVV.